Below, 28 T cell receptor beta chains from the same sample are listed, as sequenced in a study of vaccination effects on CD4 cells after COVID-19. No antigen has been identified for these receptors. The culture ran for 10 days, and then CD4+ T cells were isolated. Every participant took two doses of the BNT162b2 or mRNA-1273 vaccine. Measured with immunoSEQ multiplex PCR; TCRdb has only the in-frame clones, and not every one. This sample yields some 66,000 clones, of which roughly 80% are seen a single time; about 2.4% belongs to the top ten. Here the sequenced sample was CD4+ T cells from PBMCs cultured without peptide, taken after COVID-19 vaccination. The source of these receptors is a human donor who received a COVID-19 vaccine.

The chain combines TRBV6-7 with TRBJ1-1; perhaps TRBD1 as D (5 bases). TRBV6-7 is an ORF; its function is uncertain. V was clipped by 7 bases and J by 0 bases, with 12 bases between them. The CDR3 sequence is 14 residues long. The CDR3 region has the DNA TGTGCCAGCAAAAAGGGACCGTTGAACACTGAAGCTTTCTTT. This gives the protein CASKKGPLNTEAFF.

The chain couples TRBV18 to TRBJ2-6; a weak D match, TRBD1 (6 bases). Trimming shortened V by 6 bases and J by 0 bases, and 12 bases separated the two germline ends. The germline gives CDR1 KGHSH, CDR2 LQKENI. The CDR3 has 16 amino acids. Here the CDR3 DNA reads TGTGCCAGCTCGGACAGATCCTCCTCTGGGGCCAACGTCCTGACTTTC. Its protein is CASSDRSSSGANVLTF.

This clone was counted a few times. The chain has TRBV10-1 and TRBJ1-6; D unclear. Germline V gene sequence: CDR1 WNHNN, CDR2 SYGVQD (reference sequence). The CDR3 is made up of 13 amino acids. V was cut by 4 bases and J by 11 bases, with 12 bases left in between. CDR3 region: CASSVNLGAPLHF. DNA for the CDR3: TGCGCCAGCAGTGTGAACCTAGGAGCACCCCTCCACTTT.

This clone occurred a few times. The rearrangement links TRBV4-1 to TRBJ1-4; 7 positions agree with TRBD1. CDR3 length: 15 residues. After removal of 3 bases from V and 6 bases from J, the junction contained 7 bases not matched to a gene. Per the germline V gene, CDR1 is MGHRA and CDR2 is YSYEKL. Here the CDR3 DNA reads TGCGCCAGCAGCCAGTCCGACAGGGAATATGAAAAACTGTTTTTT. It encodes CASSQSDREYEKLFF.

V gene TRBV28 combines with J gene TRBJ1-3; D is perhaps TRBD1 (6 bases). Germline CDR1 is MDHEN and CDR2 is SYDVKM. This CDR3 spans 16 amino acids. Trimming took off 5 bases at V and 0 bases at J, with 14 bases between the two ends. The CDR3 loop reads CASSTGTSYSGNTIYF. The CDR3, as DNA: TGTGCCAGCAGTACAGGGACGTCTTACTCTGGAAACACCATATATTTT.

The V gene is TRBV5-1, the J gene TRBJ2-3, with D possibly TRBD2 on 6 matching bases. The CDR3 extends over 14 amino acids. Germline assignment: CDR1 SGHRS and CDR2 YFSETQ. Between the trimmed V and J ends, which lost 5 bases and 6 bases, there was a span of 16 bases. The CDR3 spells CASSWDFERDTQYF. The CDR3 DNA reads TGCGCCAGCAGTTGGGACTTCGAACGGGATACGCAGTATTTT.

The table lists this clone with a count of one. The V call is TRBV24-1, the J call TRBJ2-1, with 9 positions matching TRBD1. The V segment lost 7 bases and the J segment 6 bases; nucleotides outside the gene matches: 9. The CDR3 is 15 residues long. Germline-derived CDR1 and CDR2 are KGHDR and SFDVKD. The CDR3 loop is CATREQGASSNEQFF. In DNA form, the CDR3 reads TGTGCCACCAGAGAACAGGGGGCGAGTAGCAATGAGCAGTTCTTC.

The rearrangement joins TRBV6-2 or TRBV6-3 to TRBJ2-3; D may be TRBD2 (6 bases). Germline V lookup: CDR1 MNHEY, CDR2 SVGEGT. V was cut by 2 bases and J by 4 bases, with 19 bases left in between. This CDR3 is 17 amino acids long. CDR3 sequence (DNA): TGTGCCAGCAGTTACCCAGACCGGGGGAGAGGGCCAGATACGCAGTATTTT. This gives the protein CASSYPDRGRGPDTQYF.

The rearrangement links TRBV11-2 to TRBJ1-4; TRBD1 is a possible D gene (6 bases). Germline V gene sequence: CDR1 SGHAT, CDR2 FQNNGV. The CDR3 is made up of 15 amino acids. The germline V and J ends were trimmed by 4 bases and 1 base, with 10 bases remaining between them. This CDR3 is CASSWVRGTNEKLFF. The CDR3 coding sequence is TGTGCCAGCAGCTGGGTCAGGGGAACTAATGAAAAACTGTTTTTT.

J is TRBJ2-3 and V is TRBV5-1, with 12 bases lining up with TRBD2. The CDR3 spans 16 residues. V lost 3 bases, J lost 4 bases, and 6 bases stayed unmatched. Per the germline V gene, CDR1 is SGHRS and CDR2 is YFSETQ. The CDR3 region has the DNA TGCGCCAGCAGCTCGCTAGCGGGGGGGCTCGCAGATACGCAGTATTTT. Its protein product is CASSSLAGGLADTQYF.

This clone was seen more than once but under ten times. V is TRBV7-2 and J is TRBJ2-7, with 8 positions matching TRBD2. Germline V gene lookup returns CDR1 SGHTA and CDR2 FQGNSA. This CDR3 contains 14 residues. Trimming removed 4 bases from V and 9 bases from J; junction bases left unmatched: 11. The CDR3 is CASSWGFGSGGQYV. CDR3 nucleotides: TGTGCCAGCAGCTGGGGATTCGGCAGCGGGGGGCAGTACGTC.

The chain carries TRBV25-1 and TRBJ2-3; D assignment may be TRBD1 or TRBD2 (6 bases each). The CDR3 sequence is 13 residues long. Germline V gene lookup returns CDR1 MGHDK and CDR2 SYGVNS. V was trimmed by 5 bases and J by 2 bases, leaving 8 bases between them. The CDR3 is CASSWGATDTQYF. The CDR3 region has the DNA TGTGCCAGCAGTTGGGGGGCCACAGATACGCAGTATTTT.

The V call is TRBV19, the J call TRBJ2-1; 11 bases match TRBD2. This CDR3 contains 15 residues. The junction had 6 bases not matched to a gene; V was cut back by 7 bases and J by 4 bases. CDR1 and CDR2 (germline): LNHDA, SQIVND (reference sequence). The CDR3 DNA reads TGTGCCAGTACCCTTACTAGCGGGGGATACAATGAGCAGTTCTTC. As protein: CASTLTSGGYNEQFF.

V is TRBV4-1 and J is TRBJ1-3; D remains ambiguous. The ends were cut back, 1 base at V and 2 bases at J, with 0 bases in the middle. CDR1 and CDR2 from the germline V gene are MGHRA and YSYEKL. The CDR3 covers 12 residues. The CDR3 DNA sequence: TGCGCCAGCAGCCAAGCTGGAAACACCATATATTTT. Protein product: CASSQAGNTIYF.

The chain links TRBV10-3 to TRBJ2-1; possibly TRBD1 for D (6 bases). V lost 5 bases, J lost 5 bases, and 13 bases lay in between. The germline gives CDR1 ENHRY, CDR2 SYGVKD. CDR3 length: 14 amino acids. The CDR3 coding sequence is TGTGCCATCAGTTCCGGGACACCGAACAATGAGCAGTTCTTC. As protein: CAISSGTPNNEQFF.

The chain combines TRBV7-9 with TRBJ2-5; the D is unclear. V lost 1 base, J lost 7 bases, and 7 bases lay in between. The CDR3 length is 12 residues. Germline assignment: CDR1 SEHNR and CDR2 FQNEAQ (reference sequence). This chain's CDR3 is CASSLEAATQYF. In DNA, the CDR3 is TGTGCCAGCAGCTTAGAAGCCGCGACCCAGTACTTC.

The chain couples TRBV7-8 to TRBJ1-1; 7 nucleotides agree with TRBD1. J gave up 1 base and V 4 bases, and 3 bases lay outside the gene matches. In germline, CDR1 is SGHVS, CDR2 FQNEAQ. This CDR3 comprises 14 residues. The CDR3 nucleotides read TGTGCCAGCAGCTCGGGGACAGCGAACACTGAAGCTTTCTTT. Its translation: CASSSGTANTEAFF.

CDR3 residues: CASSEALAGYGYTF. The CDR3 nucleotides are TGTGCCAGCAGTGAAGCGCTTGCAGGATATGGCTACACCTTC. The rearrangement joins TRBV2 to TRBJ1-2; D uncertain. The V end was cut by 0 bases, the J end by 5 bases, with 10 bases between. The CDR3 length is 14 residues. Germline CDR1 SNHLY, CDR2 FYNNEI.

The chain links TRBV10-2 to TRBJ1-2; D is unclear. The ends were cut back, 4 bases at V and 4 bases at J, with 10 bases in the middle. The germline gives CDR1 WSHSY, CDR2 SAAADI. This CDR3 region has 13 residues. The CDR3 DNA follows: TGCGCCAGCAGTGGGAGGGATGGCTATGGCTACACCTTC. Its protein is CASSGRDGYGYTF.

The J gene is TRBJ2-2, the V gene TRBV7-9; D is ambiguous. The V gene's germline CDR1 is SEHNR and CDR2 FQNEAQ (reference sequence). The CDR3 covers 15 residues. Trimming stripped 1 base from V and 1 base from J, with 7 bases between. The DNA of the CDR3 is TGTGCCAGCAGCTTAGACACCATGAACACCGGGGAGCTGTTTTTT. Translating it yields CASSLDTMNTGELFF. The whole variable domain, filled in from reference TRBV7-9 and TRBJ2-2, reads DTGVSQNPRHKITKRGQNVTFRCDPISEHNRLYWYRQTLGQGPEFLTYFQNEAQLEKSRLLSDRFSAERPKGSFSTLEIQRTEQGDSAMYLCASSLDTMNTGELFFGEGSRLTVL.

This chain connects TRBV3-1 (or the pseudogene TRBV3-2) to TRBJ2-3, with D uncertain. From germline, CDR1 is LGHDT and CDR2 YNNKEL (reference sequence). This CDR3 has 15 residues. V shed 5 bases and J shed 2 bases, with 14 bases lying between them. The CDR3 nucleotides are TGTGCCAGCAGCGCCCGACGAGAGAACACAGATACGCAGTATTTT. Residues: CASSARRENTDTQYF.

This clone was seen just once. The rearrangement uses TRBV5-1 and TRBJ1-5; D is possibly TRBD1 (6 bases). CDR1 is SGHRS and CDR2 is YFSETQ in the germline V gene. The ends were cut back, 1 base at V and 8 bases at J, with 13 bases in the middle. CDR3 length: 14 amino acids. The CDR3 loop is CASSLWGQAEPQHF. The CDR3 DNA reads as TGCGCCAGCAGCTTGTGGGGGCAGGCGGAGCCCCAGCATTTT.

This chain uses TRBV7-2 with TRBJ1-5, with D possibly TRBD1 on 5 matching bases. Germline CDR1 SGHTA, CDR2 FQGNSA. The CDR3 spans 14 residues. V lost 4 bases, J lost 2 bases, and 9 bases lay in between. The DNA for the CDR3 is TGTGCCAGCAGCTCACAGACAGGCAATCAGCCCCAGCATTTT. Protein: CASSSQTGNQPQHF.

This chain joins TRBV6-5 and TRBJ2-5; TRBD2 agrees at 9 bases. Unmatched junction bases numbered 13, after V lost 4 bases and J lost 7 bases. Germline V gene data show CDR1 as MNHEY and CDR2 as SVGAGI. The CDR3 totals 16 residues. CDR3 in DNA: TGTGCCAGCAGTTGCCTGGGGACTAGCTGTCCGAGGACCCAGTACTTC. As protein: CASSCLGTSCPRTQYF.

The chain recombines TRBV7-9 with TRBJ1-1; 10 bases fit TRBD1. Germline CDR1 SEHNR, CDR2 FQNEAQ (reference sequence). CDR3 length equals 15 residues. J gave up 1 base and V 5 bases, and 4 bases lay outside the gene matches. Here the CDR3 reads CASSPWDRGNTEAFF. DNA of the CDR3: TGTGCCAGCAGCCCCTGGGACAGGGGGAACACTGAAGCTTTCTTT.

The chain recombines TRBV3-1 (or the pseudogene TRBV3-2) with TRBJ1-2; 7 nucleotides line up with TRBD1. Germline V CDR1 and CDR2: LGHDT, YNNKEL (reference sequence). There are 16 residues in the CDR3. Germline trimming cut 5 bases from V and 5 bases from J; bases unmatched to any gene: 14. CDR3 region: CASSSGQAMLGYGYTF. CDR3 sequence (DNA): TGTGCCAGCAGCTCAGGACAGGCAATGTTGGGGTATGGCTACACCTTC.

In DNA form, the CDR3 reads TGCGCCAGCAGCGTTACCCCAGCTAACTATGGCTACACCTTC. It encodes CASSVTPANYGYTF. The chain couples TRBV5-1 to TRBJ1-2; D is uncertain. In germline, CDR1 is SGHRS, CDR2 YFSETQ. This CDR3 contains 14 residues. Trimming pared 4 bases from V and 0 bases from J, leaving 10 bases between.

The chain has TRBV20-1 and TRBJ1-1; maybe TRBD1 (6 bases). CDR3 length: 10 residues. The germline V gene has CDR1 DFQATT and CDR2 SNEGSKA (reference sequence). Trimming removed 6 bases at V and 8 bases at J, with 10 bases between. CDR3 in amino acids: CSAGGREAFF. As DNA, the CDR3 is TGCAGTGCCGGGGGCAGGGAAGCTTTCTTT.